The clone carrying this TCR beta chain was picked up one time. As yet, its antigen is unknown. Profiling relied on immunoSEQ multiplex PCR, and the TCRdb table lists in-frame clones only, not all of them. This sample yields some 2 million clones, of which 95% are seen a single time; roughly 0.13% belongs to the top ten. The data belong to a study of shared clonotypes between healthy human individuals. CDR1 and CDR2 (germline): GTSNPN, SVGIG (reference sequence). V was clipped by 0 bases and J by 6 bases, with 17 bases between them. The length of the CDR3 is 16 residues. Broader study findings: Generally, naive subsets (rather than memory subsets) showed larger estimated richness.

Subsets obtained from CD4+ cells comprised CD45RA+ naive and CD45RA-negative memory cells. This sequence joins TRBV30 and TRBJ1-4; D not certain. The sample comprised naive CD4+ T cells sorted from blood. Subset noted: CD45RA+ positively selected. This clonotype was sampled from a man between 18 and 35 years old in good health. CDR3 bases: TGTGCCTGGAGTGTAAACCTGGCAGGTGTTGATGAAAAACTGTTTTTT. It encodes CAWSVNLAGVDEKLFF.